This TCR beta chain was sequenced in a study of blood T cell repertoires in COVID-19. The V and J ends lost 2 bases and 0 bases respectively, with 15 bases between them. Germline V gene sequence: CDR1 MNHEY, CDR2 SVGEGT. This CDR3 spans 17 amino acids. In the source study's methods: How many nucleated cells were present was estimated from reference gene primer amplification. TCRdb's copy holds only in-frame clones and misses some; the assay was immunoSEQ multiplex PCR. The DNA was the basis for D and trimming; V, J and clone size are from that table. This sample carries about 60,000 clones, roughly 88% of them seen once, and the ten largest clones take approximately 18%.

The TCR originated in a woman older than 75 with active COVID-19. The chain joins TRBV6-2 or TRBV6-3 to TRBJ2-3, with D maybe TRBD1 (5 bases). Sequencing was carried out using peripheral blood. The CDR3 loop reads CASSYDSRQPSTDTQYF. The CDR3 DNA follows: TGTGCCAGCAGTTACGACAGCCGGCAGCCCAGCACAGATACGCAGTATTTT.